One and the same sample provided the 19 T cell receptor beta chains below, sequenced in a study of early T cells in non-severe SARS-CoV-2 infection (dated by TCRdb to the early 2020s). The library was generated by 5' RACE. Sequencing took place on a NextSeq 500. TCRdb's own reprocessing of the public reads used fastp at Q25 and MiXCR and kept productive beta chains. When rows share a CDR3 protein, they turn into one entry using the most common DNA and genes. A total of tens of thousands of distinct CDR3 sequences appear in this sample, 8% to 10% of them only once. Of the sample, 10% to 15% falls within the top ten clones. Input material: whole blood. All receptors derive from an adult who was a healthcare worker with PCR-confirmed SARS-CoV-2 infection or an uninfected control (not recorded which).

This clonotype was counted at least ten times. This sequence joins TRBV29-1 and TRBJ2-3; 9 bases are a match to TRBD1. The J segment lost 4 bases and the V segment lost 3 bases, leaving 2 bases of the junction unmatched. Per germline, CDR1 SQVTM and CDR2 ANQGSEA. CDR3 size: 13 residues. The CDR3 coding sequence is TGCAGCGTTGAGCGGACAGGGGCAGATACGCAGTATTTT. It encodes CSVERTGADTQYF.

This clonotype was detected many times. The chain has TRBV20-1 and TRBJ1-2; no firm D call. Germline CDR1 reads DFQATT; CDR2 reads SNEGSKA (reference sequence). The V and J ends lost 5 bases and 0 bases respectively, with 10 bases between them. This CDR3 is built from 13 residues. The CDR3 nucleotides read TGCAGTGCTTATGAAACTACTAACTATGGCTACACCTTC. It yields the protein CSAYETTNYGYTF.

This clonotype came up many times. The V call is TRBV5-5, the J call TRBJ1-1, with a tentative D call TRBD1 (5 bases). The CDR3 is 14 amino acids. CDR1 is SGHKS and CDR2 is YYEKEE in the germline V gene (reference sequence). Trimming shortened V by 4 bases and J by 4 bases, and 14 bases separated the two germline ends. The CDR3 is CASSPSFRATEAFF. The DNA of the CDR3 is TGTGCCAGCAGCCCGTCATTCAGGGCCACTGAAGCTTTCTTT. Combining the CDR3 with reference TRBV5-5 and TRBJ1-1 gives the whole variable domain DAGVTQSPTHLIKTRGQQVTLRCSPISGHKSVSWYQQVLGQGPQFIFQYYEKEERGRGNFPDRFSARQFPNYSSELNVNALLLGDSALYLCASSPSFRATEAFFGQGTRLTVV.

This clonotype was counted ten times or more. The J gene is TRBJ2-1, the V gene TRBV10-3, with D possibly TRBD1 on 5 matching bases. V was shortened by 4 bases and J by 4 bases, with 14 bases between the two germline ends. The CDR3 consists of 15 residues. Germline-derived CDR1 and CDR2 are ENHRY and SYGVKD. The CDR3 region is CAISAAGKSYNEQFF. CDR3 nucleotide sequence: TGTGCCATCAGTGCGGCAGGGAAATCGTACAATGAGCAGTTCTTC.

The chain combines TRBV7-2 with TRBJ2-1; D may be TRBD1 (5 bases). Germline V lookup: CDR1 SGHTA, CDR2 FQGNSA. There are 15 residues in the CDR3. V lost 5 bases to trimming and J lost 6 bases, with 17 bases between them. CDR3 DNA: TGTGCCAGCAGCCTCCAGGGTCTAAGGGGCAATGAGCAGTTCTTC. It translates to CASSLQGLRGNEQFF.

At least ten counts were recorded for this clonotype. The chain's CDR3 is CASSVSWTDTQYF. The CDR3 bases are TGTGCCAGCAGCGTAAGTTGGACAGATACGCAGTATTTT. The chain carries TRBV7-2 and TRBJ2-3; no firm D call. The CDR3 totals 13 residues. The germline V gene has CDR1 SGHTA and CDR2 FQGNSA. V was pared by 5 bases and J by 3 bases, with 9 bases between.

This clonotype occurred many times. The V and J genes are TRBV4-2 and TRBJ2-1; D unclear. Trimming left V 0 bases short and J 5 bases short, with 5 bases between. The CDR3 totals 13 residues. The germline V gene encodes CDR1 LGHNA and CDR2 YNFKEQ. CDR3: CASSQDRDNEQFF. The CDR3 nucleotides read TGTGCCAGCAGCCAAGATCGAGACAATGAGCAGTTCTTC.

The chain has TRBV3-1 and TRBJ1-6; D unresolved. V lost 1 base and J lost 11, with 12 bases in between. The CDR3 covers 14 residues. Germline V CDR1 and CDR2: LGHDT, YNNKEL (reference sequence). CDR3 region: CASSQVQTRTPLHF. CDR3 DNA sequence: TGTGCCAGCAGCCAAGTGCAGACGAGGACACCCCTCCACTTT.

The J gene is TRBJ2-7, the V gene TRBV6-5, with D possibly being TRBD1 (5 bases). Germline loops: CDR1 MNHEY, CDR2 SVGAGI. The CDR3 covers 12 residues. V was cut by 5 bases and J by 3 bases, with 8 bases left in between. The CDR3 reads CASSQDNYEQYF. The CDR3 nucleotides are TGTGCCAGCAGTCAGGACAACTACGAGCAGTACTTC.

This clonotype showed up many times. The V call is TRBV29-1, the J call TRBJ1-1, with D uncertain. Germline V gene sequence: CDR1 SQVTM, CDR2 ANQGSEA. V lost 2 bases and J 6 bases, leaving 13 bases between the germline ends. The CDR3 has 13 amino acids. CDR3 DNA sequence: TGCAGCGTTGAAAAATTGCAGGCCCCTGAAGCTTTCTTT. Translating gives CSVEKLQAPEAFF.

The chain recombines TRBV12-3 or TRBV12-4 with TRBJ2-1; TRBD2 agrees at 8 bases. The CDR3 totals 15 residues. The trim removed 6 bases at V and 8 bases at J, leaving 12 bases unmatched. CDR3 bases: TGTGCCAGCAGCCTTACCCCCGGGGGGGCCTATGAGCAGTTCTTC. Translated: CASSLTPGGAYEQFF.

This clonotype was counted between two and nine times. The V and J genes are TRBV29-1 and TRBJ2-3, with a possible D match to TRBD2 (6 bases). The germline V gene has CDR1 SQVTM and CDR2 ANQGSEA. Trimming stripped 7 bases from V and 3 bases from J, with 14 bases between. The CDR3 has 13 residues. This CDR3 reads CSARLEGTDTQYF. The CDR3 DNA reads TGCAGCGCCCGTCTGGAGGGGACAGATACGCAGTATTTT.

The J gene is TRBJ2-2, the V gene TRBV28; 12 nucleotides line up with TRBD2. CDR1 is MDHEN and CDR2 is SYDVKM in the germline V gene. The CDR3 contains 17 residues. V lost 4 bases, J lost 0 bases, and 3 bases stayed unmatched. The CDR3, as DNA: TGTGCCAGCAGTTCACTAGCGGGGGGATCGAACACCGGGGAGCTGTTTTTT. The encoded protein is CASSSLAGGSNTGELFF.

The chain has TRBV11-1 and TRBJ1-1; D ambiguous. Per the germline V gene, CDR1 is SGHAT and CDR2 is FQDESV (reference sequence). The V gene lost 2 bases and the J gene lost 4 bases, with 2 bases spanning the gap. This CDR3 contains 11 residues. CDR3: CASSLSTEAFF. The CDR3 DNA sequence: TGTGCCAGCAGCTTAAGCACTGAAGCTTTCTTT. Filled out from reference TRBV11-1 and TRBJ1-1, the complete variable domain reads EAEVAQSPRYKITEKSQAVAFWCDPISGHATLYWYRQILGQGPELLVQFQDESVVDDSQLPKDRFSAERLKGVDSTLKIQPAELGDSAMYLCASSLSTEAFFGQGTRLTVV.

This clonotype occurred many times. The genes are TRBV6-5 and TRBJ2-7, with a possible D match to TRBD1 (5 bases). Trimming removed 2 bases from V and 7 bases from J, with 12 bases in between. The CDR3 is made up of 13 amino acids. Germline CDR1 and CDR2: MNHEY and SVGAGI. The CDR3 DNA is TGTGCCAGCAGTTACCCCAGGGCACGGGAGCAGTACTTC. Translating gives CASSYPRAREQYF.

A few counts support this clonotype. This rearrangement joins TRBV3-1 to TRBJ1-4; no reliable D call. This CDR3 spans 14 amino acids. CDR1 and CDR2 (germline): LGHDT, YNNKEL (reference sequence). Trimming removed 2 bases from V and 8 bases from J, with 12 bases in between. This CDR3 is CASSQSANGEKLFF. CDR3 DNA sequence: TGTGCCAGCAGCCAATCGGCTAACGGGGAAAAACTGTTTTTT.

In this sample, this clonotype turned up a few times. V usage is TRBV6-2 or TRBV6-3 and J usage is TRBJ1-5; D uncertain. The CDR3 runs 13 residues. Germline V lookup: CDR1 MNHEY, CDR2 SVGEGT. V was shortened by 6 bases and J by 3 bases, with 9 bases between the two germline ends. For the CDR3, the DNA is TGTGCCAGCAGCAACGGACCCAATCAGCCCCAGCATTTT. Amino acids: CASSNGPNQPQHF.

V gene TRBV7-7 combines with J gene TRBJ2-1; D possibly corresponds to TRBD1 (6 bases). V dropped 1 base and J dropped 6 bases, with 10 bases sitting between them. The CDR3 length is 14 residues. Germline CDR1 reads SSHAT; CDR2 reads FNYEAQ (reference sequence). CDR3 loop: CASSLGTDPNEQFF. The CDR3 DNA reads as TGTGCCAGCAGCTTAGGGACAGACCCCAATGAGCAGTTCTTC.

The chain employs TRBV5-1 and TRBJ2-7, with a weak D call TRBD1 (6 bases). V was trimmed by 7 bases and J by 0 bases, leaving 11 bases between them. CDR1 and CDR2 from the germline V gene are SGHRS and YFSETQ. The CDR3 runs 13 residues. CDR3: CASGRDNSYEQYF. CDR3 nucleotide sequence: TGCGCCAGCGGCCGGGACAACTCCTACGAGCAGTACTTC.